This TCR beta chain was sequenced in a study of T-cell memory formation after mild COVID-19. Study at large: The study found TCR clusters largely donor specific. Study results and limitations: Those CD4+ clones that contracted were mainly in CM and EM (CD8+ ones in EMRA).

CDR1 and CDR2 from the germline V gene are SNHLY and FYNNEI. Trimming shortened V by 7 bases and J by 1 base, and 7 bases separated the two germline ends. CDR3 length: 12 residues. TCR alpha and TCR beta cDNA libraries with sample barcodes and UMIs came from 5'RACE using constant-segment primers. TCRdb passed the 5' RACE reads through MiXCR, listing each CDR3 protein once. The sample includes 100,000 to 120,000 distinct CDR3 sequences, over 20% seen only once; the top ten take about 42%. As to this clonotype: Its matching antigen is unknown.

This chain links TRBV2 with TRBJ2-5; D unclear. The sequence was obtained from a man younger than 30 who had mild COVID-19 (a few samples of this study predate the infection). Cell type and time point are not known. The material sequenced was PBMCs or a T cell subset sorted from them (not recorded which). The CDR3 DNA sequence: TGTGCCAGCAAGGCCAGCCAAGAGACCCAGTACTTC. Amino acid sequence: CASKASQETQYF.